The T cell receptor beta chain under discussion was sequenced for a study of blood T cells in healthy people across ages. A J-beta primer mix and a sample-barcoded 5' primer were used in a second PCR of roughly 6 to 11 cycles. MiXCR, run by TCRdb on the 5' RACE reads, gives a single entry per CDR3 protein. The data hold under 850,000 distinct CDR3 sequences, with approximately 35% observed a single time. The V end was cut by 5 bases, the J end by 8 bases, with 21 bases between. Germline CDR1 is SGHVS and CDR2 is FNYEAQ. The CDR3 is 15 residues long. Caucasian individuals from Russia who were healthy and aged about 6 to 95 acted as donors. Extracted total RNA amounted to at least 5.5 micrograms for each sample.

The sequence was collected from a man aged 18 to 30 in good health. The chain is built from TRBV7-6 and TRBJ1-2; no definite D call. The sample comprised blood. The CDR3 loop is CASSPGDGIGEGYTF. DNA of the CDR3: TGTGCCAGCAGCCCCGGCGACGGGATTGGGGAAGGCTACACCTTC.